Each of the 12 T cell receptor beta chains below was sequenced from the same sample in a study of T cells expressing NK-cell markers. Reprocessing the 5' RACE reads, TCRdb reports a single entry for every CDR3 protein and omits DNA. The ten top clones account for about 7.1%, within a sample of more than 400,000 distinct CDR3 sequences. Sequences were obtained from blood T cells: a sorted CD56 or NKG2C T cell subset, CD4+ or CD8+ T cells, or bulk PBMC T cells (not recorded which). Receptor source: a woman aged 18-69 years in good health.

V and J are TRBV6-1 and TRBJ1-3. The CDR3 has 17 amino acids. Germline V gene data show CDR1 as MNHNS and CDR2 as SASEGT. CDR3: CASSEGRGSHSGNTIYF.

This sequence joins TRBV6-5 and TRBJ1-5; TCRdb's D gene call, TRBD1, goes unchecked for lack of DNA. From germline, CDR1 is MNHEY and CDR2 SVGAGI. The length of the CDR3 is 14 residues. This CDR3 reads CASSYTDGRGPQHF.

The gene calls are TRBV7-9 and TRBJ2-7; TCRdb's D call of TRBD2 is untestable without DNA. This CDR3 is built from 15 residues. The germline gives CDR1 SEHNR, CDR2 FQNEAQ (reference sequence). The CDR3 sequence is CASSPTTRASDEQYF.

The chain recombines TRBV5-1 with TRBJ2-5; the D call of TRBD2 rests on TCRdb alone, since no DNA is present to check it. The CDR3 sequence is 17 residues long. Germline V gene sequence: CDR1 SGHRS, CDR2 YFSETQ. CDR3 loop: CASSVGLAGGPVETQYF.

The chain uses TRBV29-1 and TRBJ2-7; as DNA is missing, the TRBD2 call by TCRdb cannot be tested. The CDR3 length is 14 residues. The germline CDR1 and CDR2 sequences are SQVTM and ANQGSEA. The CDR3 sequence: CSVDGTGGAYEQYF.

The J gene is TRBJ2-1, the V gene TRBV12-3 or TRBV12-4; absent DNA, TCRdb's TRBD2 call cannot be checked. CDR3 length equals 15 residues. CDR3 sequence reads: CASSPTSGRANEQFF.

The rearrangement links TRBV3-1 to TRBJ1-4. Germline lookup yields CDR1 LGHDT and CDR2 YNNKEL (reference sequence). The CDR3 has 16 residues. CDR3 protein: CASSQDGILGNEKLFF.

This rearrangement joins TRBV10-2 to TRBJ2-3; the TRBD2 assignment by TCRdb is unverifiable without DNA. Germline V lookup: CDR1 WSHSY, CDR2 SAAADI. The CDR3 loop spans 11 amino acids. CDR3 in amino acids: CASSGGDTQYF.

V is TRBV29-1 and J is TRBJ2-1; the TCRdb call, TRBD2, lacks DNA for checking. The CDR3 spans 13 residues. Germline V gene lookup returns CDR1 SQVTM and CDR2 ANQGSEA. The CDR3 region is CSVETSGSHEQFF.

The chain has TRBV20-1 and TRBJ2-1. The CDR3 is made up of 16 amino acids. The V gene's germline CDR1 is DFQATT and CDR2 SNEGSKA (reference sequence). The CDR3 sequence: CSAARVDQIVYNEQFF.

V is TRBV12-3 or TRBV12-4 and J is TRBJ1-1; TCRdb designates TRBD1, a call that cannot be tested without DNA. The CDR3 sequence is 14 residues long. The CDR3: CASNSGQGNTEAFF.

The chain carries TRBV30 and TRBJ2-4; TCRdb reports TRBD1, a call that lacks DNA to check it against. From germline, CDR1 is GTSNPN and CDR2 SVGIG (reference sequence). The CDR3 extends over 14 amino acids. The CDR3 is CAPQEGASKNIQYF. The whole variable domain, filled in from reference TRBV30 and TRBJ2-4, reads SQTIHQWPATLVQPVGSPLSLECTVEGTSNPNLYWYRQAAGRGLQLLFYSVGIGQISSEVPQNLSASRPQDRQFILSSKKLLLSDSGFYLCAPQEGASKNIQYFGAGTRLSVL.